This T cell receptor (beta chain) stems from a study of T cells in Graves' hyperthyroidism and ophthalmopathy. Findings and limits, study-wide: With a median lead of around 6.7 months before onset, the model predicted ophthalmopathy. Clonotypes that were expanded in thyroid above 0.001 mostly appeared in blood too.

Amplification targeted TCR beta CDR3 regions from RNA transcripts. First-round RT-PCR targeting the TCR CDR3 was performed with the HTBI primer set. TCRdb re-derived calls from the multiplex PCR reads in MiXCR, one entry per CDR3 protein. The data show hundreds of thousands of distinct CDR3 sequences, 46% seen once. For the diagnoses, clinical symptoms, serum thyroxine and TRAb, thyroid ultrasound and orbital computed tomography were used. The CDR3 is 12 amino acids. With V trimmed by 4 bases and J by 10 bases, 4 bases remained unmatched. Germline CDR1 is SGHRS and CDR2 is YFSETQ. This clonotype was counted ten times or more. Its specificity is unknown.

This clonotype originated in a young woman with Graves' hyperthyroidism. The genes are TRBV5-1 and TRBJ1-2; the match to TRBD1 covers 10 bases. Source material: peripheral blood or thyroid tissue (not recorded which). CDR3 sequence reads: CASSLDRGDYTF. The CDR3 DNA reads TGCGCCAGCAGCCTGGACAGGGGGGACTACACCTTC.